This T cell receptor beta chain stems from a study of control samples from healthy donors and cancer patients. The CDR3 extends over 14 amino acids. CDR1 is MRHNA and CDR2 is SNTAGT in the germline V gene. V lost 8 bases and J 4 bases, leaving 17 bases between the germline ends. TCRdb keeps only in-frame clones here, not all; method: immunoSEQ multiplex PCR. The data show about 180,000 clones, 85% to 90% seen once. The chain carries TRBV6-4 and TRBJ1-2; tentative D call: TRBD1 (6 bases). The source material was blood. This sequence originates from a woman aged 45-65 years in good health. The DNA of the CDR3 is TGTGCCAGCTCCCCGGACAGAACGTCCTATGGCTACACCTTC. It encodes CASSPDRTSYGYTF.